This TCR beta chain was identified during a study of T cell responses to AZD1222 COVID-19 vaccine. Whole-study results and caveats: All repertoire sampling was performed exclusively after the peak T cell response. Recipients of two AZD1222 doses showed rising Spike-specific TCR breadth and depth. Recipients of AZD1222 seropositive at baseline numbered only five or six. The sample set comprised mostly white British donors with more females, and clonal diversity was possibly underestimated.

For this clone: Its antigen is not identified.

The J segment lost 0 bases and the V segment lost 1 base, leaving 6 bases of the junction unmatched. The CDR3 length is 18 residues. In germline, CDR1 is KGHSH, CDR2 LQKENI. Sequencing used immunoSEQ multiplex PCR; TCRdb keeps in-frame clones, though not all of them. This table holds about 130,000 clones, around 84% found once. The rearrangement uses TRBV18 and TRBJ2-1, with TRBD2 matching over 10 bases. Sequenced material: peripheral blood, taken on day 0 of AZD1222 vaccination. This clonotype was sampled from an adult in good health. CDR3 nucleotide sequence: TGTGCCAGCTCACCACTTATAGCGGGAGGCAGCTCCTACAATGAGCAGTTCTTC. Its protein is CASSPLIAGGSSYNEQFF.